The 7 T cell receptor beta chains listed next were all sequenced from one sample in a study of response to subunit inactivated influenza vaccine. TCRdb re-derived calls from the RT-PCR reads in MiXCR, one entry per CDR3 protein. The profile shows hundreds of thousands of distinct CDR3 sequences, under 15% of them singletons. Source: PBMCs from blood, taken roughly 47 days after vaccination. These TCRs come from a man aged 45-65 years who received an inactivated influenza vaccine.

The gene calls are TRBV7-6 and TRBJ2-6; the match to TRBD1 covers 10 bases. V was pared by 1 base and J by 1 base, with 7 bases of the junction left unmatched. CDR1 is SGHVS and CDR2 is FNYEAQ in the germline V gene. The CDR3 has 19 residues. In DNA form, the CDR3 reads TGTGCCAGCAGCTTAGGCCGGACAGGGGGGAGGTCTGGGGCCAACGTCCTGACTTTC. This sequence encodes CASSLGRTGGRSGANVLTF.

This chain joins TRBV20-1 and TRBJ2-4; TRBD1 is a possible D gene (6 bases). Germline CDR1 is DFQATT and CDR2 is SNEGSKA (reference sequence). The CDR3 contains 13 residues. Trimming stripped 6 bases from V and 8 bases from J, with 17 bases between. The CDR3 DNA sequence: TGCAGTGCCGCTGAAGTGGGACAACACATTCAGTACTTC. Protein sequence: CSAAEVGQHIQYF.

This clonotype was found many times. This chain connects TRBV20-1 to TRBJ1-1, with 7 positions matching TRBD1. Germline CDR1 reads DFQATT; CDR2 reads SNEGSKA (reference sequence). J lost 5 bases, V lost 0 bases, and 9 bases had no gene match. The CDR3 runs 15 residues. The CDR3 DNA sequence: TGCAGTGCTAGAGATCCCCGACAGGGTGGTACTGAAGCTTTCTTT. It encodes CSARDPRQGGTEAFF.

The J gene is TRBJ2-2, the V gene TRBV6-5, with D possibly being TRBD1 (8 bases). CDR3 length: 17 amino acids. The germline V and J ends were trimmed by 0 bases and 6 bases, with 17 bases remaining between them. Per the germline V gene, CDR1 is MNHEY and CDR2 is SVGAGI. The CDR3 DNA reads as TGTGCCAGCAGTTACTCGAAAGGACAGGGAGGGGCCGGGGAGCTGTTTTTT. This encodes CASSYSKGQGGAGELFF.

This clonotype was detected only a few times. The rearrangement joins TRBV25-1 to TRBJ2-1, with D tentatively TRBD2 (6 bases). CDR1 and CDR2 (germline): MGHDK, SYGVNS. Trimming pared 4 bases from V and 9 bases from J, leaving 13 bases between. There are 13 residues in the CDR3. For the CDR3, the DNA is TGTGCCAGCAGTGGCGCGGGGTTTCCTGAGCAGTTCTTC. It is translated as CASSGAGFPEQFF. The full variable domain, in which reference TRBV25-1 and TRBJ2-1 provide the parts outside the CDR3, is EADIYQTPRYLVIGTGKKITLECSQTMGHDKMYWYQQDPGMELHLIHYSYGVNSTEKGDLSSESTVSRIRTEHFPLTLESARPSHTSQYLCASSGAGFPEQFFGPGTRLTVL.

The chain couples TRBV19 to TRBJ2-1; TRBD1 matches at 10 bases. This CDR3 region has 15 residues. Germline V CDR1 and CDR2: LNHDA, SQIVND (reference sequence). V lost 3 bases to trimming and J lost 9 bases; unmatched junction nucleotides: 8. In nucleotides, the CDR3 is TGTGCCAGTAGTATTGAAGACAGGGGGCTTGTTGAGCAGTTCTTC. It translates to CASSIEDRGLVEQFF.

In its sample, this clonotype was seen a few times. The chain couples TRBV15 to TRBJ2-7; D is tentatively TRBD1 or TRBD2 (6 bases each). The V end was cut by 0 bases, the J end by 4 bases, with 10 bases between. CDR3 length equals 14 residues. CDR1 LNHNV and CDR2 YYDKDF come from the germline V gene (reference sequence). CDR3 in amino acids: CATSREGGWYEQYF. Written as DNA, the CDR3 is TGTGCCACCAGCAGAGAAGGGGGGTGGTACGAGCAGTACTTC.